The 21 T cell receptor beta chains in this list originate from one sample, sequenced in a study of T cells in women clearing cervical HPV infection. Repertoires were generated with immunoSEQ multiplex PCR, while TCRdb's copy carries only in-frame clones and drops some. The listing contains more than 30,000 clones. The sample consisted of blood buffy coat. Receptors originate from a woman aged 18 to 75 with a cervical HPV16 infection that either progressed to CIN3+ or cleared (not recorded which).

A word on this clone: The CDR3 goes on 3 residues after the read ends, and that part is filled in from the germline J gene. The chain is built from TRBV7-8 and TRBJ1-4; possibly TRBD1 for D (5 bases). The germline V gene has CDR1 SGHVS and CDR2 FQNEAQ. The length of the CDR3 is 13 residues. The CDR3 protein is CASGISGANVLFF. The CDR3 bases that were read are TGTGCCAGCGGGATCTCTGGGGCCAACGTA.

Details on this clone: The DNA ends 3 residues before the CDR3 does, and the rest of the CDR3 is filled in from the germline J gene. The rearrangement joins TRBV19 to TRBJ2-3; 9 bases map to TRBD2. Germline CDR1 LNHDA, CDR2 SQIVND (reference sequence). The CDR3 extends over 16 amino acids. CDR3 region: CASSILDSGGMEAQYF. Incomplete CDR3 DNA: TGTGCCAGTAGTATCTTGGATAGCGGGGGTATGGAGGCG.

Note on this clone: The read is 3 residues too short to cover the CDR3 end, so that end is filled in from the germline J gene. The J gene is TRBJ1-1, the V gene TRBV7-9; D is undetermined. V shed 2 bases and J shed 0 bases, with 4 bases lying between them. This CDR3 is built from 13 residues. Germline CDR1 SEHNR, CDR2 FQNEAQ (reference sequence). The CDR3 loop reads CASSLSVNTEAFF. CDR3 bases read: TGTGCCAGCAGCTTATCGGTGAACACTGAA.

As concerns this clone: Coverage ceases 3 residues before the CDR3 finishes, and the germline J gene fills in the end. J is TRBJ2-3 and V is TRBV30; D is perhaps TRBD2 (6 bases). CDR1 is GTSNPN and CDR2 is SVGIG in the germline V gene (reference sequence). The CDR3 length is 15 residues. The CDR3 loop is CAWSATPGGAETQYF. CDR3 DNA, as far as it was read: TGTGCCTGGAGCGCAACTCCCGGGGGAGCGGAGACG.

A word on this clone: With the read ending 3 residues before the CDR3 end, the germline J gene is used to fill in that end. The chain has TRBV2 and TRBJ2-2; possible D gene TRBD2, 6 bases. This CDR3 region has 13 residues. V lost 7 bases and J 8 bases, leaving 14 bases between the germline ends. Per the germline V gene, CDR1 is SNHLY and CDR2 is FYNNEI. CDR3 amino acids: CASKWGTSGELFF. The sequenced part of the CDR3 DNA is TGTGCCAGCAAGTGGGGGACTTCTGGGGAG.

For this clone: The read comes to an end 3 residues before the CDR3 does, leaving the germline J gene to fill in the end. V is TRBV5-1 and J is TRBJ2-2; D may be TRBD1 (5 bases). V lost 2 bases and J 0 bases, leaving 8 bases between the germline ends. CDR3 length equals 15 residues. Germline assignment: CDR1 SGHRS and CDR2 YFSETQ. CDR3 region: CASSFQGSNTGELFF. The sequenced CDR3 bases are TGCGCCAGCAGCTTCCAGGGCTCGAACACCGGGGAG.

As to this clone: Coverage ceases 3 residues before the CDR3 finishes, and the germline J gene fills in the end. This chain connects TRBV29-1 to TRBJ2-2, with 7 bases aligning to TRBD1. The CDR3 has 14 residues. Trimming cost V 4 bases and J 0 bases; bases outside gene matches: 2. Germline V gene lookup returns CDR1 SQVTM and CDR2 ANQGSEA. The CDR3 loop is CSVGQGANTGELFF. The covered CDR3 bases are TGCAGCGTTGGGCAGGGGGCGAACACCGGGGAG.

About this clone itself: The read is 3 residues too short to cover the CDR3 end, so that end is filled in from the germline J gene. V and J are TRBV19 and TRBJ1-1, with 11 bases lining up with TRBD1. Per the germline V gene, CDR1 is LNHDA and CDR2 is SQIVND (reference sequence). The CDR3 covers 13 residues. This CDR3 is CASRDRGRVVAFF. The part of the CDR3 DNA that was read is TGTGCCAGTAGGGACAGGGGGCGCGTTGTC. Filled out from reference TRBV19 and TRBJ1-1, the complete variable domain reads DGGITQSPKYLFRKEGQNVTLSCEQNLNHDAMYWYRQDPGQGLRLIYYSQIVNDFQKGDIAEGYSVSREKKESFPLTVTSAQKNPTAFYLCASRDRGRVVAFFGQGTRLTVV.

With respect to this clone: The sequenced fragment ends 3 residues before the CDR3 boundary, so the rest is inferred from the germline J gene. The chain uses TRBV18 and TRBJ1-4; D perhaps matches TRBD1 (5 bases). CDR3 length: 14 amino acids. V lost 1 base to trimming and J lost 5 bases, with 8 bases between them. The germline V gene has CDR1 KGHSH and CDR2 LQKENI. Incomplete CDR3 DNA: TGTGCCAGCTCACCACTGACAGCCAATGAAAAA. Translating gives CASSPLTANEK. The CDR3 in its entirety is CASSPLTANEKLFF.

In the case of this clone: The identical CDR3 is also encoded by other nucleotide sequences in the sample. The CDR3 bases that were read are TGCGCCAGCAGCTCCAGTACAGGGAGAAGCACAGATACG. Its protein is CASSSSTGRSTDT. The entire CDR3 sequence reads CASSSSTGRSTDTQYF. V and J are TRBV5-1 and TRBJ2-3; perhaps TRBD1 as D (6 bases). The sequence runs out 3 residues before the end of the CDR3; the remainder is reconstructed from the germline J gene. The CDR3 totals 16 residues. Germline V gene sequence: CDR1 SGHRS, CDR2 YFSETQ. V lost 3 bases, J lost 0 bases, and 14 bases lay in between.

About this clone: The read ends 3 residues early relative to the CDR3; the germline J gene fills the gap. This chain uses TRBV28 with TRBJ2-3; D perhaps matches TRBD2 (5 bases). CDR3 length equals 13 residues. The V and J ends lost 7 bases and 6 bases respectively, with 14 bases between them. Germline loops: CDR1 MDHEN, CDR2 SYDVKM. CDR3 residues: CASIPGVADTQYF. CDR3 bases read: TGTGCCAGCATCCCCGGGGTGGCGGATACG.

A word on this clone: The CDR3 end falls 3 residues outside the read, so it is completed with the germline J gene. The rearrangement links TRBV20-1 to TRBJ2-5, with D possibly being TRBD1 (6 bases). V dropped 2 bases and J dropped 2 bases, with 9 bases sitting between them. The CDR3 runs to 13 residues. The germline V gene has CDR1 DFQATT and CDR2 SNEGSKA (reference sequence). CDR3 sequence reads: CSARPTGQETQYF. CDR3 bases read: TGCAGTGCTAGACCGACAGGTCAAGAGACC.

Concerning this clone itself: Read coverage stops 3 residues before the CDR3 terminus; the germline J gene supplies the remainder. This chain joins TRBV4-2 and TRBJ1-3, with 7 bases lining up with TRBD1. V gave up 1 base and J gave up 2 bases; unmatched junction bases: 2. CDR3 length equals 15 residues. CDR1 is LGHNA and CDR2 is YNFKEQ in the germline V gene. Incomplete CDR3 DNA: TGTGCCAGCAGCCAAGGACAGGGACCTGGAAACACC. Amino acids: CASSQGQGPGNT. The whole CDR3 protein reads CASSQGQGPGNTIYF.

With respect to this clone: Read sequence stops 3 residues before the CDR3 end, and the germline J gene provides the missing end. The chain has TRBV2 and TRBJ2-5; TRBD2 agrees at 9 bases. The CDR3 consists of 13 residues. Trimming took 5 bases from V and 5 from J; bases not matched to a gene: 3. The germline CDR1 and CDR2 sequences are SNHLY and FYNNEI. CDR3 sequence: CASSYGLAETQYF. CDR3 DNA, as far as it was read: TGTGCCAGCAGTTATGGACTAGCGGAGACC.

About this clone itself: The read falls 3 residues short of the CDR3 end, and the missing part is taken from the germline J gene. The chain has TRBV5-1 and TRBJ2-5, with D possibly TRBD1 on 6 matching bases. CDR3 length: 14 residues. Trimming took 0 bases from V and 4 from J, leaving 10 bases between them. Germline V CDR1 and CDR2: SGHRS, YFSETQ. Partial CDR3 DNA: TGCGCCAGCAGCTTGGTTGGCAGGGGAGAGACC. Translation gives CASSLVGRGET. The whole CDR3 sequence reads CASSLVGRGETQYF.

Concerning this clone: Sequencing ends 3 residues short of the CDR3 end; the germline J gene provides the rest. V usage is TRBV7-2 and J usage is TRBJ2-1; 7 bases match TRBD1. CDR1 is SGHTA and CDR2 is FQGNSA in the germline V gene. V lost 4 bases to trimming and J lost 7 bases; unmatched junction nucleotides: 10. This CDR3 spans 15 amino acids. The DNA read from the CDR3 is TGTGCCAGCAGCTCGCGAGGGGCGACAGGGAATGAG. It encodes CASSSRGATGNE. The CDR3 as a whole reads CASSSRGATGNEQFF.

For this clone: The sequence runs out 3 residues before the end of the CDR3; the remainder is reconstructed from the germline J gene. The rearrangement joins TRBV20-1 to TRBJ2-7, with 7 bases that match TRBD1. CDR3 length equals 15 residues. Germline trimming cut 6 bases from V and 3 bases from J; bases unmatched to any gene: 14. Looked up from germline, CDR1 is DFQATT and CDR2 is SNEGSKA (reference sequence). The DNA read from the CDR3 is TGCAGTGCGGACGAAGATGACAGGGCTGGCTACGAG. Protein: CSADEDDRAGYE. The full CDR3 is CSADEDDRAGYEQYF.

With respect to this clone: With the read ending 3 residues before the CDR3 end, the germline J gene is used to fill in that end. At the DNA level, this CDR3 is encoded by other sequences in the same sample as well. The chain is built from TRBV7-9 and TRBJ1-3, with a possible D match to TRBD1 (6 bases). V shed 6 bases and J shed 4 bases, with 13 bases lying between them. This CDR3 has 14 residues. Germline CDR1 and CDR2: SEHNR and FQNEAQ (reference sequence). Incomplete CDR3 DNA: TGTGCCAGCAGATTGGGGGCTTCCGGAAACACC. It is translated as CASRLGASGNT. The full CDR3 protein reads CASRLGASGNTIYF.

Remarks on this clone: The read stops 3 residues short of the end of the CDR3; the missing end is completed from the germline J gene. The gene calls are TRBV6-4 and TRBJ2-2; a weak D match, TRBD2 (6 bases). Germline values: CDR1 MRHNA, CDR2 SNTAGT. The CDR3 consists of 15 residues. V lost 0 bases and J 1 base, leaving 6 bases between the germline ends. The part of the CDR3 DNA that was read is TGTGCCAGCAGTGACTCGGGACTGAACACCGGGGAG. It yields the protein CASSDSGLNTGE. The full CDR3 sequence reads CASSDSGLNTGELFF.

On this clone: The read ends 3 residues early relative to the CDR3; the germline J gene fills the gap. The chain combines TRBV20-1 with TRBJ2-2; 10 bases fit TRBD2. The junction had 3 bases not matched to a gene; V was cut back by 3 bases and J by 5 bases. Germline V gives CDR1 DFQATT, CDR2 SNEGSKA (reference sequence). CDR3 length equals 14 residues. CDR3 DNA (partial): TGCAGTGCTAGTAAGCGGGAGGGGACCGGGGAG. As protein: CSASKREGTGE. The complete CDR3 reads CSASKREGTGELFF.

The CDR3 sequence: CSAVNTGGPGETQYF. Partial CDR3 DNA: TGCAGTGCCGTAAACACGGGGGGCCCTGGGGAGACC. The chain couples TRBV20-1 to TRBJ2-5; possible D gene TRBD2, 7 bases. The sequenced fragment ends 3 residues before the CDR3 boundary, so the rest is inferred from the germline J gene. The CDR3 length is 15 residues. V lost 6 bases to trimming and J lost 5 bases, with 22 bases between them. Germline CDR1 and CDR2: DFQATT and SNEGSKA (reference sequence).